This TCR beta chain was captured in a study of shared clonotypes between healthy human individuals. The study's findings and limits: Since donors were few, the genetic and exposure-history diversity represented was limited.

The assay was immunoSEQ multiplex PCR, and TCRdb's table has in-frame clones only and misses some. This table has over a million clones, approximately 98.5% appearing once. Worth noting for this clone: Its antigen remains unidentified.

Donors included only healthy HIV-negative adults lacking recent acute infections or vaccinations. Those who donated, Caucasian adults without exception, all lived in Nashville, Tennessee. The receptor comes from a man aged 30-40 years in good health. The sample comprised naive CD4+ T cells sorted from blood. The sample's subset: CD45RA+ positively selected.

The CDR3 protein is CAISEKTPRHCEQYF. As DNA, the CDR3 is TGTGCCATCAGTGAGAAGACCCCCCGGCACTGCGAGCAGTACTTC. This rearrangement joins TRBV10-3 to TRBJ2-7; unclear D gene. The germline V and J ends were trimmed by 2 bases and 6 bases, with 17 bases remaining between them. The CDR3 contains 15 residues. Germline CDR1 is ENHRY and CDR2 is SYGVKD.